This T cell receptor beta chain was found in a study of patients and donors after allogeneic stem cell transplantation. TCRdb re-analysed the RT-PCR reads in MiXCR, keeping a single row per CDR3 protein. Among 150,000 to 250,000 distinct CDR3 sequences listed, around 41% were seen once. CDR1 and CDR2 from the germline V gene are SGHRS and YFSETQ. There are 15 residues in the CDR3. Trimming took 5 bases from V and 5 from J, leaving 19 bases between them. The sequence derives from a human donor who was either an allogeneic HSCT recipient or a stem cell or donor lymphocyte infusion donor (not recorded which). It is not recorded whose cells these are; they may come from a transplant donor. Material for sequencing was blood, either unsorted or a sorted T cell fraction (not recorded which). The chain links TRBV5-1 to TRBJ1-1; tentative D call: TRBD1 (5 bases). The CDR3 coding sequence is TGCGCCAGCAGTCCTGAAGGGACGGGAGGGACTGAAGCTTTCTTT. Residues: CASSPEGTGGTEAFF.